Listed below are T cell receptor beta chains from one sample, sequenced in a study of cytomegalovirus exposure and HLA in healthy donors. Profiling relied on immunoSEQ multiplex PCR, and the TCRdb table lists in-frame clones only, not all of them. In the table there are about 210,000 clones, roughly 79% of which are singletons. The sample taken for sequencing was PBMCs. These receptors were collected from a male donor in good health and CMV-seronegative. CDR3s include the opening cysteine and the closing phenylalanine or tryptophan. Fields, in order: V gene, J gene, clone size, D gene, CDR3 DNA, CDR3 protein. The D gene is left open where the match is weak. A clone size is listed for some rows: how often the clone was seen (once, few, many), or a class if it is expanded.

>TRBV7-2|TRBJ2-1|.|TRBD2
TGTGCCAGCAGCCCCCGGGGGGGACTAGCGGCCTACAATGAGCAGTTCTTC
CASSPRGGLAAYNEQFF
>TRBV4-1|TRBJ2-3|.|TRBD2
TGCGCCAGCAGCCAAGAGTACGGGAGGGCCATCACAGATACGCAGTATTTT
CASSQEYGRAITDTQYF
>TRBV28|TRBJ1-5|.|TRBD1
TGTGCCAGCAGTGACAGGGCAGCTCAGCCCCAGCATTTT
CASSDRAAQPQHF
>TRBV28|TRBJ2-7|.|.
TGTGCCAGCAGTTTAGGGGGCCGGAGCTCCTACGAGCAGTACTTC
CASSLGGRSSYEQYF
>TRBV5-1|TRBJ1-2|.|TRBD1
TGCGCCAGCCGGGGACAGGGCGGTGGGAACTATGGCTACACCTTC
CASRGQGGGNYGYTF
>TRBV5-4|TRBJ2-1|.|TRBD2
TGTGCCAGCAGCTTGGGGACTAGCGGGTACAATGAGCAGTTCTTC
CASSLGTSGYNEQFF
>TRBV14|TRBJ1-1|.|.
TGTGCCAGCAGCCAAGGAATCGGAGGGTGGAATACTGAAGCTTTCTTT
CASSQGIGGWNTEAFF
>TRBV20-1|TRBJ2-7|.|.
TGCAGTGCTAGAGCCAGCGGAGGGCAGTACTTC
CSARASGGQYF
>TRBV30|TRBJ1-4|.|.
TGTGCCTGGACTCCGATAAGATCTCGGGAGGAAAAACTGTTTTTT
CAWTPIRSREEKLFF
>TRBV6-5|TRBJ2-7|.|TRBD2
TGTGCCAGCAGTAGCGGGAGTAGCGAGCAGTACTTC
CASSSGSSEQYF
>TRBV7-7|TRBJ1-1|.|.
TGTGCTAGCAGCTTAGGGCTCGGGGCTGAAGCTTTCTTT
CASSLGLGAEAFF
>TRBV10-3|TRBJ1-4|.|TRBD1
TGTGCCATCAGGGCGGACAGGGGGAAGGGGGAAAAACTGTTTTTT
CAIRADRGKGEKLFF
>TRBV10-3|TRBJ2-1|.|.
TGTGCCATCACGGACACATACAATGAGCAGTTCTTC
CAITDTYNEQFF
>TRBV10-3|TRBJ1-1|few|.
TGTGCCATCAATGGGGCAATGAACACTGAAGCTTTCTTT
CAINGAMNTEAFF
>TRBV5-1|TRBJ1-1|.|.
TGCGCCAGCAGCCCGGGGGGAGGCTCTGAAGCTTTCTTT
CASSPGGGSEAFF
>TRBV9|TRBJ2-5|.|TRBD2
TGTGCCAGCACCCCCGGGGGGGGGATGGGGGAGACCCAGTACTTC
CASTPGGGMGETQYF
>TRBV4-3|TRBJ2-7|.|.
TGCGCCAGCAGCCAAGGCGCGGGCGCCCCCTACGAGCAGTACTTC
CASSQGAGAPYEQYF
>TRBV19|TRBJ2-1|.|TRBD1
TGTGCCAGTAGTATAGTGGGACAGGGAATTTTGAATGAGCAGTTCTTC
CASSIVGQGILNEQFF
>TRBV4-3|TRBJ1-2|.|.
TGCGCCAGCAGCCAACCAGGACAGACAAACTATGGCTACACCTTC
CASSQPGQTNYGYTF
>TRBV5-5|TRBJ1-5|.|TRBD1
TGTGCCAGCAGCTTGTCTCGACAGGGGAAAAGAAATCAGCCCCAGCATTTT
CASSLSRQGKRNQPQHF
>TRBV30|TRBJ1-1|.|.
TGTGCCTGGAGTCATCGTGGGGGGGGCGCTGAAGCTTTCTTT
CAWSHRGGGAEAFF
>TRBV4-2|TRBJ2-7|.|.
TGTGCCAGCAGCCAAGCGGGTGCCTACGAGCAGTACTTC
CASSQAGAYEQYF
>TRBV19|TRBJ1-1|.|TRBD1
TGTGCCAGTAGTCCGCCAGGGGGCACTGAAGCTTTCTTT
CASSPPGGTEAFF
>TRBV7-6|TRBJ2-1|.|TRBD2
TGTGCCAGCAGCCCAACTAGCGGGAGGACCTCCTACAATGAGCAGTTCTTC
CASSPTSGRTSYNEQFF
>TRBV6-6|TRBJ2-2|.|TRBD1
TGTGCCAGCAGTGGACAGGGGAACACCGGGGAGCTGTTTTTT
CASSGQGNTGELFF
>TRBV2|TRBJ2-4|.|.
TGTGCCAGCAGTGGTTTCGGGGCCAAAAACATTCAGTACTTC
CASSGFGAKNIQYF
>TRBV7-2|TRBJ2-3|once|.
TGTGCCAGCAGCTTAGCCGGACAGAAGAGCACAGATACGCAGTATTTT
CASSLAGQKSTDTQYF
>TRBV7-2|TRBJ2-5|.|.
TGTGCCAGCAGCTTAGAGAGGATATCGGGTCCAGAGACCCAGTACTTC
CASSLERISGPETQYF
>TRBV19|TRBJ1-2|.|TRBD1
TGTGCCAGTAGTGCCCGAGGACAGGGGGCTAACTATGGCTACACCTTC
CASSARGQGANYGYTF
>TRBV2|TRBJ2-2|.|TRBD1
TGTGCCAGCAGATTCGACAGGGGAAATACCGGGGAGCTGTTTTTT
CASRFDRGNTGELFF
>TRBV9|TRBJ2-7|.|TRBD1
TGTGCCAGCAGCCTCGGGACAGGGAACTACGAGCAGTACTTC
CASSLGTGNYEQYF
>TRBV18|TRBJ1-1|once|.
TGTGCCAGCTCACCTAAGTCGGGGGACACTGAAGCTTTCTTT
CASSPKSGDTEAFF
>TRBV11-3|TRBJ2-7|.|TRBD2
TGTGCCAGCATCACCTCCCCAGGGACTAGCGGGGTGCCCTGGGGGTACGAGCAGTACTTC
CASITSPGTSGVPWGYEQYF
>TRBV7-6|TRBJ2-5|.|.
TGTGCCAGCAGCCCGATAAGGGGTGCACAGGAGACCCAGTACTTC
CASSPIRGAQETQYF
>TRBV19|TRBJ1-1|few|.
TGTGCCAGTAGTATGCCATACCCCGGACAGAACACTGAAGCTTTCTTT
CASSMPYPGQNTEAFF
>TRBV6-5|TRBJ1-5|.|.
TGTGCCAGCAGTTACGGGCGAACACCCGGCAATCAGCCCCAGCATTTT
CASSYGRTPGNQPQHF
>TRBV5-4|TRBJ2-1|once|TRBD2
TGTGCCAGCAGCCTAGCGGGAGGGACCTACAATGAGCAGTTCTTC
CASSLAGGTYNEQFF
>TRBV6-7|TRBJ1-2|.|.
TGTGCCAGCAGTTCTACAGGTGGCAGGGCAGCTAACTATGGCTACACCTTC
CASSSTGGRAANYGYTF
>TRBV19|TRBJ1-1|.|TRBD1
TGTGCCAGTAGTTTCACAGGGGGCACTGAAGCTTTCTTT
CASSFTGGTEAFF
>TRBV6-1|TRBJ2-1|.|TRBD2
TGTGCCAGCAGGACTAGCGGGGGGTTCATCAATGAGCAGTTCTTC
CASRTSGGFINEQFF
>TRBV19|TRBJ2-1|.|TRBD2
TGTGCCAGTAGTATCCTGACTAGCGGGGGGAATGAGCAGTTCTTC
CASSILTSGGNEQFF
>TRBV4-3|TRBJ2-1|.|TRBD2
TGCGCCAGCAGCCAAGCCTCCGGGGGGGCCAAGGTCGGTGAGCAGTTCTTC
CASSQASGGAKVGEQFF
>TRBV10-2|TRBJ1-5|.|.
TGCGCCAGCAGTGATTCTTATCAGCCCCAGCATTTT
CASSDSYQPQHF
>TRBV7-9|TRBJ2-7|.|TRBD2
TGTGCCAGCAGCTTAGGTGGTCCGGGAGGGTTTGTTTACGAGCAGTACTTC
CASSLGGPGGFVYEQYF
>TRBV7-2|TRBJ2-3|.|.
TGTGCCAGCAGCTTGGATAGCGAAGATACGCAGTATTTT
CASSLDSEDTQYF
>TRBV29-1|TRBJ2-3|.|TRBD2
TGCAGCGGTGGTAGCGGGGGCACAGATACGCAGTATTTT
CSGGSGGTDTQYF
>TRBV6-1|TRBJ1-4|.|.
TGTGCCAGCAGTGAGGGCGGGGGAGGGAGTGAAAAACTGTTTTTT
CASSEGGGGSEKLFF
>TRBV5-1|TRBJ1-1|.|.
TGCGCCAGCAGCTCCCAACTTCAAACTACTGAATGGGCTTTCTTT
CASSSQLQTTEWAFF
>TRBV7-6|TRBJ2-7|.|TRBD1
TGTGCCAGCAGCTTAGATCTAGGACAGGGTTCCTACGAGCAGTACTTC
CASSLDLGQGSYEQYF
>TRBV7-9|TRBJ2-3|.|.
TGTGCCAGCAGCCCCGACTTCACAGATACGCAGTATTTT
CASSPDFTDTQYF
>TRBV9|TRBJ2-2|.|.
TGTGCCAGCACCCCCGCGGGATCGAACACCGGGGAGCTGTTTTTT
CASTPAGSNTGELFF
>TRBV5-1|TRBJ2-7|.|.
TGCGCCAGCAGCCTCCGGGACTTTCGGGACGAGCAGTACTTC
CASSLRDFRDEQYF
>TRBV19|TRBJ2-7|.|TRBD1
TGTGCCAGTAGTATCCCTGGGACAGGGCCCTCCTACGAGCAGTACTTC
CASSIPGTGPSYEQYF
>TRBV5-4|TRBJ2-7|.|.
TGTGCCAGCAGGCCGAGGGGGGGCTACGAGCAGTACTTC
CASRPRGGYEQYF